This T cell receptor (beta chain) originates from a study of vaccination effects on CD4 cells after COVID-19. Produced via immunoSEQ multiplex PCR; TCRdb's table is partial and in-frame only. The table shows tens of thousands of clones, with 60% to 75% occurring only once. After expansion with viral peptide pools in the ViraFEST assay, antigen-specific CD4+ T cells were sequenced. Having been cultured for 9 to 11 days, the cells underwent CD4+ T cell isolation. All study participants received two doses of BNT162b2 or mRNA-1273 vaccine. The CDR3 spans 19 residues. Unmatched junction bases numbered 13, after V lost 5 bases and J lost 2 bases. The germline CDR1 and CDR2 sequences are MDHEN and SYDVKM. Worth noting for this clone: The antigen is not known.

This TCR was recovered from a human donor who received a COVID-19 vaccine. This sample comprised CD4+ T cells from PBMCs cultured with HCoV-NL63 spike peptides, obtained after COVID-19 vaccination. The genes are TRBV28 and TRBJ2-3; the match to TRBD2 covers 13 bases. The CDR3 region is CASSRTSGGSRVDTDTQYF. The DNA for the CDR3 is TGTGCCAGCAGTCGGACTAGCGGGGGCTCCCGGGTTGACACAGATACGCAGTATTTT.